This T cell receptor beta chain emerged from a study of cytomegalovirus exposure and HLA in healthy donors. Use of 60 Vbeta and 13 Jbeta primers characterized the PCR. Clones were read by immunoSEQ multiplex PCR, and TCRdb kept only the in-frame ones, dropping some. The sample includes fewer than 120,000 clones, around 76% of them seen just once. Between the trimmed V and J ends, which lost 1 base and 6 bases, there was a span of 4 bases. Germline-derived CDR1 and CDR2 are LNHDA and SQIVND (reference sequence). The CDR3 consists of 13 residues. Though probably carrying unrecorded immune exposures, donors were nominally healthy at sampling. Study-wide results and caveats: Later analysis identified 16,000 or so TCR beta sequences associated with HLA alleles, using a false discovery rate threshold of 0.05. Researchers reported in a later analysis that a missense DCLRE1C variant was tied to TCR beta V- and J-gene trimming.

Concerning this clone itself: Its antigen remains unknown.

The gene calls are TRBV19 and TRBJ1-6; D is unresolved. Sequenced material: PBMCs. The TCR comes from a man aged 25-45 years in good health and CMV-seropositive. CDR3 DNA: TGTGCCAGTAGTATAGTACTTAATTCACCCCTCCACTTT. This encodes CASSIVLNSPLHF.